The clone carrying this TCR beta chain was found once. Its antigen remains unknown. Profiled with immunoSEQ multiplex PCR; TCRdb holds only in-frame clones, not every one. The sample carries approximately 12,000 clones, around 87% recorded once. The data were obtained in a study of chemoradiotherapy in HPV16-positive cancers. Study-wide results and limits: During treatment, candidate HPV-specific clones and E7-related motifs expanded in tumor.

The length of the CDR3 is 14 residues. Germline V gene data show CDR1 as SEHNR and CDR2 as FQNEAQ (reference sequence). V was pared by 5 bases and J by 5 bases, with 5 bases of the junction left unmatched. This receptor was taken from a human donor with HPV-associated anogenital cancer. This chain uses TRBV7-9 with TRBJ2-1; 8 nucleotides match TRBD1. Sequencing used blood, obtained from a patient who underwent chemoradiotherapy. The CDR3 coding sequence is TGTGCCAGCAGCACAGGACAGGGCGACAATGAGCAGTTCTTC. Translating it yields CASSTGQGDNEQFF.